Each of the 7 T cell receptor beta chains below was sequenced from the same sample in a study of blood T cell repertoires in COVID-19. Only in-frame clones appear in the TCRdb table, and some are missing; sequencing was by immunoSEQ multiplex PCR. Of over 150,000 clones in the sample, around 80% are singletons; the top ten hold over 6.5%. Sequencing input: peripheral blood. The source of these receptors is a middle-aged woman with COVID-19, enrolled during active disease.

The chain uses TRBV4-1 and TRBJ1-5, with D perhaps matching TRBD1 (5 bases). V lost 3 bases and J 1 base, leaving 16 bases between the germline ends. Germline V lookup: CDR1 MGHRA, CDR2 YSYEKL. The CDR3 runs to 17 residues. The CDR3 reads CASSHPGEGRSNQPQHF. In nucleotides, the CDR3 is TGCGCCAGCAGCCATCCGGGGGAAGGAAGGAGCAATCAGCCCCAGCATTTT.

The chain carries TRBV6-5 and TRBJ1-2; 8 positions match TRBD1. With V trimmed by 7 bases and J by 4 bases, 5 bases remained unmatched. Germline-derived CDR1 and CDR2 are MNHEY and SVGAGI. This CDR3 spans 13 amino acids. Here the CDR3 DNA reads TGTGCCAGCACCAGGGACAGGCTCTATGGCTACACCTTC. Translation gives CASTRDRLYGYTF.

The J gene is TRBJ1-1, the V gene TRBV6-5; TRBD1 might be the D (5 bases). The length of the CDR3 is 14 residues. V shed 0 bases and J shed 5 bases, with 10 bases lying between them. Germline assignment: CDR1 MNHEY and CDR2 SVGAGI. The CDR3 reads CASSYSWTRTEAFF. The CDR3 nucleotides read TGTGCCAGCAGTTACTCGTGGACAAGAACTGAAGCTTTCTTT.

The V gene is TRBV9, the J gene TRBJ2-7; TRBD2 matches at 8 bases. The CDR3 contains 13 residues. V dropped 4 bases and J dropped 5; count of bases not matched to a gene: 5. Per the germline V gene, CDR1 is SGDLS and CDR2 is YYNGEE. In nucleotides, the CDR3 is TGTGCCAGCAGCTACGGACTAGCCGACGAGCAGTACTTC. Translating gives CASSYGLADEQYF.

This clone is a singleton in its sample. The chain recombines TRBV5-5 with TRBJ1-1; D may be TRBD1 (5 bases). CDR3 length equals 17 residues. CDR1 is SGHKS and CDR2 is YYEKEE in the germline V gene (reference sequence). Trimming took 0 bases from V and 0 from J, leaving 15 bases between them. CDR3: CASSLVGRGQMNTEAFF. As DNA, the CDR3 is TGTGCCAGCAGCTTGGTTGGGAGGGGCCAGATGAACACTGAAGCTTTCTTT.

The chain uses TRBV27 and TRBJ2-6; possibly TRBD2 for D (6 bases). Trimming left V 1 base short and J 0 bases short, with 7 bases between. Germline V gene sequence: CDR1 MNHEY, CDR2 SMNVEV (reference sequence). The CDR3 totals 16 residues. CDR3 DNA: TGTGCCAGCAGTTTATACGGGAGCTCTGGGGCCAACGTCCTGACTTTC. This encodes CASSLYGSSGANVLTF.

The genes are TRBV7-9 and TRBJ2-1; TRBD2 matches at 8 bases. The CDR3 length is 15 residues. The trim removed 2 bases at V and 6 bases at J, leaving 6 bases unmatched. Germline lookup yields CDR1 SEHNR and CDR2 FQNEAQ (reference sequence). This chain's CDR3 is CASSLSGTRRNEQFF. CDR3 sequence (DNA): TGTGCCAGCAGCTTAAGCGGGACTAGACGCAATGAGCAGTTCTTC.